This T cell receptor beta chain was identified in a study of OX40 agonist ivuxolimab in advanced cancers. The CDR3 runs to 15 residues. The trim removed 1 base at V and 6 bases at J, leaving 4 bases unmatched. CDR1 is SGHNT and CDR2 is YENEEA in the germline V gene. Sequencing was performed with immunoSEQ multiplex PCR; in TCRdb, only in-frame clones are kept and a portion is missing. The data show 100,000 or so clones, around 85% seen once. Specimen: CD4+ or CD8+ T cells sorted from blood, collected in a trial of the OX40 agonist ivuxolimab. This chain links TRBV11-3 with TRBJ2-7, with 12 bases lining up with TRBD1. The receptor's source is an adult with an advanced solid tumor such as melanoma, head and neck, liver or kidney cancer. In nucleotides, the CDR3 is TGTGCCAGCAGCTTAGTGGGGACAGGGGGCGGCGAGCAGTACTTC. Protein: CASSLVGTGGGEQYF.